One sample yielded the 10 T cell receptor beta chains listed below, sequenced in a study of T cells after yellow fever vaccination. TCRdb itself ran the 5' RACE reads through MiXCR, one entry per CDR3 protein. The table has a few hundred thousand distinct CDR3 sequences, 6.8% seen once. This material consisted of PBMCs, taken roughly seven weeks after the first yellow fever vaccination. Receptor source: a man in his late teens or twenties who received the YFV17D yellow fever vaccine.

The V gene is TRBV20-1, the J gene TRBJ2-5; 10 bases match TRBD1. The junction had 13 bases not matched to a gene; V was cut back by 5 bases and J by 7 bases. Germline assignment: CDR1 DFQATT and CDR2 SNEGSKA (reference sequence). The CDR3 loop spans 15 amino acids. The CDR3 nucleotides are TGCAGTGCTGTCCCGGGACAGGGGTTTCCAGTGACCCAGTACTTC. It translates to CSAVPGQGFPVTQYF.

This clonotype was seen a handful of times. The chain uses TRBV7-9 and TRBJ2-1, with D possibly matching TRBD1 (6 bases). CDR3 length: 17 amino acids. CDR1 is SEHNR, CDR2 FQNEAQ, per germline (reference sequence). With 6 bases removed from V and 3 bases from J, the gap between germline ends came to 21 bases. The CDR3 protein is CASRQGQLEPYYNEQFF. The CDR3 region has the DNA TGTGCCAGCAGACAAGGACAGTTGGAACCCTACTACAATGAGCAGTTCTTC.

This clonotype showed up just a few times. The chain carries TRBV5-6 and TRBJ2-1; 9 bases fit TRBD1. Germline CDR1 SGHDT, CDR2 YYEEEE. The V gene end was trimmed by 4 bases and the J gene end by 6 bases; junction bases not matched to a gene: 5. The CDR3 runs 14 residues. The CDR3 coding sequence is TGTGCCAGCAGCGGTGGACAGGGGTCCAATGAGCAGTTCTTC. As protein: CASSGGQGSNEQFF.

The chain is built from TRBV29-1 and TRBJ1-4; D remains unclear. Trimming left V 5 bases short and J 8 bases short, with 9 bases between. There are 11 residues in the CDR3. CDR1 SQVTM and CDR2 ANQGSEA come from the germline V gene. The CDR3 spells CSVLSEEKLFF. CDR3 bases: TGCAGCGTTTTAAGTGAGGAAAAACTGTTTTTT.

The V call is TRBV18, the J call TRBJ1-2, with 9 bases lining up with TRBD1. V lost 3 bases to trimming and J lost 8 bases; unmatched junction nucleotides: 13. Germline loops: CDR1 KGHSH, CDR2 LQKENI. The CDR3 sequence is 16 residues long. CDR3 nucleotide sequence: TGTGCCAGCTCACCCCTGGGCACAGGGGGCGCCGGGGGCTACACCTTC. It translates to CASSPLGTGGAGGYTF.

Many counts were recorded for this clonotype. The V and J genes are TRBV6-5 and TRBJ1-2; D is unclear. The CDR3 covers 13 residues. Germline CDR1 is MNHEY and CDR2 is SVGAGI. Trimming removed 2 bases at V and 8 bases at J, with 12 bases between. The DNA for the CDR3 is TGTGCCAGCAGTTACAACCGGGAGGGCGGCTACACCTTC. As protein: CASSYNREGGYTF.

This clonotype was seen ten or more times. In nucleotides, the CDR3 is TGCAGTGCTTTAGCGGGGGGCCGAACAGATACGCAGTATTTT. Amino acids: CSALAGGRTDTQYF. This sequence joins TRBV20-1 and TRBJ2-3; 10 bases are a match to TRBD2. The CDR3 runs to 14 residues. With 5 bases clipped from V and 3 bases from J, the junction kept 5 bases outside the gene matches. Germline CDR1 is DFQATT and CDR2 is SNEGSKA (reference sequence).

This clonotype was detected many times. This chain links TRBV5-1 with TRBJ2-1; 7 nucleotides match TRBD1. This CDR3 region has 15 residues. Germline lookup yields CDR1 SGHRS and CDR2 YFSETQ. Losses at the gene ends were 7 bases for V and 3 bases for J; bases not matched to a gene: 10. CDR3 amino acids: CASGRDSRYYNEQFF. CDR3 DNA sequence: TGCGCCAGCGGCCGGGACAGCAGGTACTACAATGAGCAGTTCTTC.

This clonotype was recorded a few times. The chain employs TRBV12-3 or TRBV12-4 and TRBJ2-1; 7 bases are shared with TRBD1. Trimming at V came to 3 bases and at J to 7 bases, leaving 6 bases not matched to a gene. The CDR3 contains 14 residues. The CDR3 here is CASSLRGLVNEQFF. The CDR3 DNA follows: TGTGCCAGCAGTTTGAGGGGGCTGGTGAATGAGCAGTTCTTC.

This clonotype was counted only a few times. The CDR3 sequence is CASSYSVGVYEQYF. The CDR3 coding sequence is TGTGCCAGCAGTTACTCGGTAGGGGTCTACGAGCAGTACTTC. This rearrangement joins TRBV6-5 to TRBJ2-7, with D perhaps matching TRBD1 (5 bases). From germline, CDR1 is MNHEY and CDR2 SVGAGI. V shed 0 bases and J shed 3 bases, with 9 bases lying between them. The length of the CDR3 is 14 residues.